This TCR beta chain was recovered during a study of blood T cells in healthy people across ages. Findings of the study overall: Higher naive T cell percentage went strongly together with higher TCR beta diversity. Diversity was estimated from one million T cells, and these estimates were considered underestimates. Naive CD4+ cell counts and diversity both ran higher in long-lived than in aged donors.

A second PCR, run for 7 to 11 cycles, used a sample-barcoded 5' primer plus a J-beta primer mix. A 12-random-nucleotide template-switch adaptor tagged each cDNA molecule. TCRdb recomputed calls from the 5' RACE reads with MiXCR, one row per CDR3 protein. In the table there are about 380,000 distinct CDR3 sequences, roughly half of which are singletons. In the case of this clonotype: The antigen is unknown.

Germline assignment: CDR1 PRHDT and CDR2 FYEKMQ (reference sequence). There are 18 residues in the CDR3. With V trimmed by 3 bases and J by 0 bases, 14 bases remained unmatched. This chain connects TRBV13 to TRBJ2-7; 7 bases are a match to TRBD1. Sequenced: blood. This receptor was taken from a man aged 55 to 70 in good health. DNA for the CDR3: TGTGCCAGCAGCTTCATACTGAGGGACAGCTCGAGCTCCTACGAGCAGTACTTC. It is translated as CASSFILRDSSSSYEQYF.